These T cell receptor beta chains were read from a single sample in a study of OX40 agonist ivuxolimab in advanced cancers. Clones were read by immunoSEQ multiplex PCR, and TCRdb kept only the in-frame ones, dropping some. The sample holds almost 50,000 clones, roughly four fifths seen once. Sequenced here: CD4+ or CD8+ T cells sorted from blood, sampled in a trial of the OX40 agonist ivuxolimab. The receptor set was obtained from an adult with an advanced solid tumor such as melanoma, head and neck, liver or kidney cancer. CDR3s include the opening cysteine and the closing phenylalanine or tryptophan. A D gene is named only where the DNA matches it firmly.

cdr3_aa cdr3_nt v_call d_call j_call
CASQISGSSYNEQFF TGTGCCAGCCAAATTAGCGGTAGCTCCTACAATGAGCAGTTCTTC TRBV28 - TRBJ2-1
CASSSTPGLEKLFF TGCGCCAGCAGCTCTACACCGGGCTTGGAAAAACTGTTTTTT TRBV5-1 - TRBJ1-4
CASSSLLTVNYGYTF TGTGCCAGCAGTTCCCTCCTGACAGTTAACTATGGCTACACCTTC TRBV28 - TRBJ1-2
CASSLGYEQYF TGTGCCAGCAGTTTGGGGTACGAGCAGTACTTC TRBV28 - TRBJ2-7
CASSIDSGRARSNEQFF TGTGCCAGTAGTATAGATAGCGGGAGGGCCAGGTCAAATGAGCAGTTCTTC TRBV19 TRBD2 TRBJ2-1
CASSLGGQGYEQYF TGTGCCAGCAGCTTGGGGGGACAGGGATACGAGCAGTACTTC TRBV7-2 TRBD1 TRBJ2-7
CASSLAPNSNQPQHF TGTGCCAGCAGCTTGGCACCGAATAGCAATCAGCCCCAGCATTTT TRBV7-2 - TRBJ1-5
CSVEVASADTQYF TGCAGCGTTGAGGTGGCGTCCGCAGATACGCAGTATTTT TRBV29-1 - TRBJ2-3
CASSIIQGFSYNEQFF TGTGCCAGTAGTATCATACAGGGGTTTTCCTACAATGAGCAGTTCTTC TRBV19 TRBD1 TRBJ2-1
CASSYQGASIQYF TGTGCCAGCAGCTATCAGGGGGCAAGCATTCAGTACTTC TRBV7-2 TRBD1 TRBJ2-4
CASSQVSGRSEQYF TGTGCCAGCAGCCAAGTTAGCGGGAGGAGCGAGCAGTACTTC TRBV4-2 TRBD2 TRBJ2-7
CASSVLDLDTNEQFF TGTGCCAGCAGCGTACTAGACCTCGACACCAATGAGCAGTTCTTC TRBV9 - TRBJ2-1
CASSSRVGTGELFF TGTGCCAGCAGTTCGCGGGTGGGCACCGGGGAGCTGTTTTTT TRBV27 - TRBJ2-2